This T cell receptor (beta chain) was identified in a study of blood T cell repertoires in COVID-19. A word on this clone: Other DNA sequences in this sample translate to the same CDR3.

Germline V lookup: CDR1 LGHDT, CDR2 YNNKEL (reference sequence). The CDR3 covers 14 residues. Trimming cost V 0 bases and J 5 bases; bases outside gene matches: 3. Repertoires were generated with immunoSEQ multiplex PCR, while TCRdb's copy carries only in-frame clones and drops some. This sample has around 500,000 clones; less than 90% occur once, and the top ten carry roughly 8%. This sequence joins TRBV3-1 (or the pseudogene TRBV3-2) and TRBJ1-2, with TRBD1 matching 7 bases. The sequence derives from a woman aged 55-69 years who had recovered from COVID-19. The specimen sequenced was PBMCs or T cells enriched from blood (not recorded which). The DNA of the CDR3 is TGTGCCAGCAGCCAAGAGGCAGGGGGTTATGGCTACACCTTC. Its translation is CASSQEAGGYGYTF.